The following is a T cell receptor (beta chain) sequence with its context. Here immunoSEQ multiplex PCR was the method, and the copy in TCRdb shows in-frame clones only, minus some. Of approximately 320,000 clones listed, over 60% are singletons. This CDR3 comprises 14 residues. V lost 0 bases and J 4 bases, leaving 10 bases between the germline ends. Germline V gene sequence: CDR1 SGDLS, CDR2 YYNGEE. These data come from a study of cytotoxic CD8 clonotypes in ibrutinib-treated CLL. This receptor was identified in a human donor with chronic lymphocytic leukemia. The chain combines TRBV9 with TRBJ1-1, with D hard to call. Specimen: PBMCs, collected after 36 months of ibrutinib treatment. The CDR3 here is CASSVAVGSTEAFF. The CDR3 DNA follows: TGTGCCAGCAGCGTAGCGGTGGGGTCCACTGAAGCTTTCTTT.